This T cell receptor (beta chain) was sequenced in a study of OX40 agonist ivuxolimab in advanced cancers. Clones were read by immunoSEQ multiplex PCR, and TCRdb kept only the in-frame ones, dropping some. The data contain 57,000 or so clones, approximately 92% of them singletons. Trimming pared 4 bases from V and 4 bases from J, leaving 7 bases between. Germline lookup yields CDR1 MNHNS and CDR2 SASEGT. This CDR3 is 12 amino acids long. The receptor was isolated from an adult with an advanced solid tumor such as melanoma, head and neck, liver or kidney cancer. Sequencing was performed on CD4+ or CD8+ T cells sorted from blood, taken in a trial of the OX40 agonist ivuxolimab. J is TRBJ1-1 and V is TRBV6-1; a weak D match, TRBD1 (6 bases). The CDR3 DNA is TGTGCCAGCAGTGTCAGGGGCACTGAAGCTTTCTTT. The encoded protein is CASSVRGTEAFF.